A single sample gave rise to the 18 T cell receptor beta chains below, sequenced in a study of cytomegalovirus exposure and HLA in healthy donors. PCR primers comprised 60 Vbeta and 13 Jbeta primers. The protocol was immunoSEQ multiplex PCR, while the TCRdb copy is restricted to in-frame clones and leaves out a portion. This table holds roughly 200,000 clones, approximately 79% found once. Source material: PBMCs. The receptors here all came from a man in his forties or fifties in good health and CMV-seronegative.

This chain connects TRBV4-1 to TRBJ1-2; the D is unclear. Germline assignment: CDR1 MGHRA and CDR2 YSYEKL. V lost 1 base, J lost 0 bases, and 15 bases lay in between. This CDR3 region has 17 residues. The CDR3, as DNA: TGCGCCAGCAGCCAAGCTGGCGGGCAGATAACTAACTATGGCTACACCTTC. This encodes CASSQAGGQITNYGYTF.

The V call is TRBV7-9, the J call TRBJ1-2; 9 bases are shared with TRBD1. CDR1 is SEHNR, CDR2 FQNEAQ, per germline (reference sequence). V lost 5 bases to trimming and J lost 7 bases; unmatched junction nucleotides: 5. The CDR3 consists of 13 residues. The CDR3 region is CASSAQGAGGYTF. The CDR3 DNA reads as TGTGCCAGCAGCGCACAGGGGGCCGGTGGCTACACCTTC.

In its sample, this clone was seen once. The chain links TRBV5-8 to TRBJ2-7; 9 nucleotides line up with TRBD1. V gave up 4 bases and J gave up 4 bases; unmatched junction bases: 6. The germline V gene encodes CDR1 SGHTS and CDR2 YDEGEE. CDR3 length: 14 residues. The CDR3 is CASSTGTGLYEQYF. DNA for the CDR3: TGTGCCAGCAGCACCGGGACAGGGCTTTACGAGCAGTACTTC.

This chain joins TRBV19 and TRBJ1-4, with 7 nucleotides matching TRBD1. From germline, CDR1 is LNHDA and CDR2 SQIVND (reference sequence). Losses at the gene ends were 9 bases for V and 0 bases for J; bases not matched to a gene: 1. CDR3 length equals 13 residues. The CDR3 DNA sequence: TGTGCCAGCACAGGGGCAACTAATGAAAAACTGTTTTTT. Translation: CASTGATNEKLFF.

A few counts support this clone. The chain links TRBV6-1 to TRBJ2-7, with a possible D match to TRBD1 (6 bases). Germline V lookup: CDR1 MNHNS, CDR2 SASEGT. Trimming shortened V by 8 bases and J by 7 bases, and 18 bases separated the two germline ends. This CDR3 comprises 13 residues. DNA for the CDR3: TGTGCCAGCGGGAAACAGGGTTGGGAAGAGCAGTACTTC. Residues: CASGKQGWEEQYF.

The chain links TRBV5-6 to TRBJ2-7; D might be TRBD1 (6 bases). Germline-derived CDR1 and CDR2 are SGHDT and YYEEEE. The CDR3 is 15 residues long. Trimming removed 1 base at V and 6 bases at J, with 17 bases between. The CDR3 region is CASSLRLRGSGEQYF. The CDR3 DNA reads as TGTGCCAGCAGCTTGAGACTCAGGGGCTCTGGCGAGCAGTACTTC.

V gene TRBV4-2 combines with J gene TRBJ2-2, with 14 bases lining up with TRBD2. V lost 4 bases to trimming and J lost 6 bases; unmatched junction nucleotides: 10. CDR3 length: 18 amino acids. The germline gives CDR1 LGHNA, CDR2 YNFKEQ. The CDR3 nucleotides are TGTGCCAGCAGCCCGGGGACTAGCGGGAGTCATCTTTCCGGGGAGCTGTTTTTT. Protein: CASSPGTSGSHLSGELFF.

This rearrangement joins TRBV9 to TRBJ1-3; no clear D gene. Germline assignment: CDR1 SGDLS and CDR2 YYNGEE. Trimming left V 0 bases short and J 2 bases short, with 15 bases between. The CDR3 is 17 residues long. CDR3 loop: CASSVGTARRAGNTIYF. CDR3 DNA sequence: TGTGCCAGCAGCGTAGGAACGGCGAGGAGAGCTGGAAACACCATATATTTT.

CDR3 coding DNA: TGTGCCGGAAATAGTGGACTAGCGGGAGTAAACTACAATGAGCAGTTCTTC. Its protein product is CAGNSGLAGVNYNEQFF. The rearrangement links TRBV2 to TRBJ2-1; 13 nucleotides agree with TRBD2. This CDR3 comprises 17 residues. With 11 bases clipped from V and 3 bases from J, the junction kept 13 bases outside the gene matches. The V gene's germline CDR1 is SNHLY and CDR2 FYNNEI.

The chain recombines TRBV5-1 with TRBJ2-5, with 9 bases fitting TRBD1. Per the germline V gene, CDR1 is SGHRS and CDR2 is YFSETQ. The CDR3 sequence is 14 residues long. After removal of 3 bases from V and 5 bases from J, the junction contained 5 bases not matched to a gene. The CDR3 sequence: CASSSSGTGETQYF. CDR3 coding DNA: TGCGCCAGCAGCTCCTCCGGGACAGGGGAGACCCAGTACTTC.

In DNA form, the CDR3 reads TGTGCCAGCTCACCACGGGGGGTAATCTCCTACGAGCAGTACTTC. Translating gives CASSPRGVISYEQYF. The chain combines TRBV18 with TRBJ2-7, with D possibly matching TRBD2 (6 bases). V lost 1 base and J lost 0, with 10 bases in between. The CDR3 spans 15 residues. CDR1 is KGHSH, CDR2 LQKENI, per germline.

The V and J genes are TRBV6-5 and TRBJ1-1; maybe TRBD1 (5 bases). The germline V gene encodes CDR1 MNHEY and CDR2 SVGAGI. The length of the CDR3 is 15 residues. Trimming pared 4 bases from V and 1 base from J, leaving 13 bases between. CDR3 in amino acids: CASSSDWGQNTEAFF. The CDR3 coding sequence is TGTGCCAGCAGTTCCGATTGGGGCCAGAACACTGAAGCTTTCTTT.

This clone appeared once. The rearrangement links TRBV30 to TRBJ1-6, with D tentatively TRBD1 (5 bases). The V end lost 1 base, the J end lost 7 bases, and 8 bases lay between the germline ends. Germline values: CDR1 GTSNPN, CDR2 SVGIG (reference sequence). The CDR3 contains 13 residues. The CDR3 sequence: CAWSGQSNSPLHF. In DNA form, the CDR3 reads TGTGCCTGGAGTGGACAGTCAAATTCACCCCTCCACTTT.

The V call is TRBV30, the J call TRBJ1-6; TRBD1 matches at 10 bases. The trim removed 2 bases at V and 7 bases at J, leaving 11 bases unmatched. Germline-derived CDR1 and CDR2 are GTSNPN and SVGIG (reference sequence). The CDR3 is made up of 17 amino acids. CDR3 sequence: CAWSRIPRDRGNSPLHF. CDR3 nucleotides: TGTGCCTGGAGTCGAATACCCCGGGACAGGGGCAATTCACCCCTCCACTTT.

The chain links TRBV2 to TRBJ1-1, with a tentative D call TRBD1 (6 bases). The CDR3 loop spans 17 amino acids. V lost 3 bases and J lost 3, with 20 bases in between. Germline loops: CDR1 SNHLY, CDR2 FYNNEI. CDR3 residues: CASSDPQQGSADTEAFF. The CDR3 region has the DNA TGTGCCAGCAGTGATCCTCAACAGGGTTCGGCGGACACTGAAGCTTTCTTT.

In this sample, this clone turned up once. The CDR3 loop is CASRPTSGRAGELFF. CDR3 DNA sequence: TGTGCCAGCAGGCCCACTAGCGGGAGGGCCGGGGAGCTGTTTTTT. The rearrangement links TRBV7-2 to TRBJ2-2; 13 nucleotides agree with TRBD2. Germline V lookup: CDR1 SGHTA, CDR2 FQGNSA. There are 15 residues in the CDR3. After removal of 6 bases from V and 6 bases from J, the junction contained 4 bases not matched to a gene.

The V gene is TRBV5-1, the J gene TRBJ2-7; TRBD1 agrees at 10 bases. With V trimmed by 4 bases and J by 4 bases, 8 bases remained unmatched. This CDR3 is built from 15 residues. Germline CDR1 is SGHRS and CDR2 is YFSETQ. This CDR3 is CASSPGGTGEYEQYF. CDR3 in DNA: TGCGCCAGCAGCCCGGGGGGGACAGGGGAATACGAGCAGTACTTC.

V gene TRBV7-3 combines with J gene TRBJ2-1; 14 bases agree with TRBD2. CDR3 length: 15 amino acids. The J segment lost 8 bases and the V segment lost 4 bases, leaving 4 bases of the junction unmatched. Germline values: CDR1 SGHTA, CDR2 FQGTGA. The CDR3 sequence: CASSWGLAGVYEQFF. CDR3 DNA: TGTGCCAGCAGCTGGGGACTAGCGGGAGTTTATGAGCAGTTCTTC.